A single T cell receptor beta chain is shown here with its context. The antigen is unknown. This specimen comes from a study of T cell responses to AZD1222 COVID-19 vaccine. Study-level points and caveats: Along spike, vaccine-associated CD4 TCRs were found throughout, with dominance at 160-218 and 743-854.

Profiling relied on immunoSEQ multiplex PCR, and the TCRdb table lists in-frame clones only, not all of them. The data show roughly 160,000 clones, around nine tenths seen once. V was clipped by 6 bases and J by 2 bases; unmatched bases: 5. Germline loops: CDR1 MNHEY, CDR2 SVGEGT. The CDR3 consists of 14 residues. The sample here was peripheral blood, taken 28 days after the second AZD1222 dose. The TCR comes from an adult who received the AZD1222 COVID-19 vaccine. The genes are TRBV6-2 or TRBV6-3 and TRBJ2-3; TRBD1 agrees at 7 bases. The CDR3 DNA reads as TGTGCCAGCAGCCGGGACAGAAACACAGATACGCAGTATTTT. Translating it yields CASSRDRNTDTQYF.